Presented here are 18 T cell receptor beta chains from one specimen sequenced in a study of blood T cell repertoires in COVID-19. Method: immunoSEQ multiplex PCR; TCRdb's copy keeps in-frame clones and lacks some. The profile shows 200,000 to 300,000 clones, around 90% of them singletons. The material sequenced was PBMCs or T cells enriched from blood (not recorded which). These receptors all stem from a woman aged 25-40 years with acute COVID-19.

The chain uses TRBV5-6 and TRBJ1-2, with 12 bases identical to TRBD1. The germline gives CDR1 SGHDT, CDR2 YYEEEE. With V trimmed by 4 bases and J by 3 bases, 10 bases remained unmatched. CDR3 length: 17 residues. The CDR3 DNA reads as TGTGCCAGCAGCGTTCGGGACAGGGGGCGTCTTGACTATGGCTACACCTTC. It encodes CASSVRDRGRLDYGYTF.

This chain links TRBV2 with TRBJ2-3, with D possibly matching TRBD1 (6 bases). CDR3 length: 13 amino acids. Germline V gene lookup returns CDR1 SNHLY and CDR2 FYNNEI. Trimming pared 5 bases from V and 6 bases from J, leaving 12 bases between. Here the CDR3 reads CASSSLRGDTQYF. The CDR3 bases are TGTGCCAGCAGTTCCCTCAGGGGTGATACGCAGTATTTT.

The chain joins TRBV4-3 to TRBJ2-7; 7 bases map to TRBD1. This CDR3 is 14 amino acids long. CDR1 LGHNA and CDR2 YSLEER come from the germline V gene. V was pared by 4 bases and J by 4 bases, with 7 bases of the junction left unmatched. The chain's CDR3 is CASSRGQIRYEQYF. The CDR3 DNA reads TGCGCCAGCAGCCGGGGACAGATACGGTACGAGCAGTACTTC.

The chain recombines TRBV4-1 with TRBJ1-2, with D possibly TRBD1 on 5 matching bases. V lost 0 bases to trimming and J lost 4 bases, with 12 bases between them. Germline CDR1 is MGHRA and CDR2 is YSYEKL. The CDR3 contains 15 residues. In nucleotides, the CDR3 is TGCGCCAGCAGCCAAGATCGATGGACACCCTATGGCTACACCTTC. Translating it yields CASSQDRWTPYGYTF.

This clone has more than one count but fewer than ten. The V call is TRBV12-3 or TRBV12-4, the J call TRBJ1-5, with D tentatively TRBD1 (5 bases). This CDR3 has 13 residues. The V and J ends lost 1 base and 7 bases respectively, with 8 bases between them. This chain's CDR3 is CASSLGQRQPQHF. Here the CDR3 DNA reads TGTGCCAGCAGTTTAGGACAGAGGCAGCCCCAGCATTTT.

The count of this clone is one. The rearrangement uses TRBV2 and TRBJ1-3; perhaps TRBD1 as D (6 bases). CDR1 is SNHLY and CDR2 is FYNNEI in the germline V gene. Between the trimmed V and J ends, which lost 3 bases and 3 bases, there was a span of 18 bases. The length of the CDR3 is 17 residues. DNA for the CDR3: TGTGCCAGCAGTGACTATGAAAGGGGGAGCGTTGGAAACACCATATATTTT. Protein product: CASSDYERGSVGNTIYF.

CDR3 DNA: TGTGCCAGTAGTATTCGGCCGCGGGGGCGGAACGAGCAGTACTTC. This encodes CASSIRPRGRNEQYF. This rearrangement joins TRBV19 to TRBJ2-7, with D possibly being TRBD2 (7 bases). In germline, CDR1 is LNHDA, CDR2 SQIVND (reference sequence). CDR3 length: 15 residues. The germline V and J ends were trimmed by 3 bases and 5 bases, with 17 bases remaining between them. Combining the CDR3 with reference TRBV19 and TRBJ2-7 gives the whole variable domain DGGITQSPKYLFRKEGQNVTLSCEQNLNHDAMYWYRQDPGQGLRLIYYSQIVNDFQKGDIAEGYSVSREKKESFPLTVTSAQKNPTAFYLCASSIRPRGRNEQYFGPGTRLTVT.

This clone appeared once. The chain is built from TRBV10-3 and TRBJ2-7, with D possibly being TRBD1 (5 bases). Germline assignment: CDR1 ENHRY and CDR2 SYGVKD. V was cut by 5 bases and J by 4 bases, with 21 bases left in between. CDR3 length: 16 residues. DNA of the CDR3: TGTGCCATCAGTAGAGGTTCAGGGTTAGGAAGGTACGAGCAGTACTTC. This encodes CAISRGSGLGRYEQYF.

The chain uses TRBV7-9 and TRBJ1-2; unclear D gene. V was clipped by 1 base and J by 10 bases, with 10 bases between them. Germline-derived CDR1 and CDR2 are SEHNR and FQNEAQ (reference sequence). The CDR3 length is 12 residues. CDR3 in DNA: TGTGCCAGCAGCTTAGGGCAAACCCCCTACACCTTC. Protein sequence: CASSLGQTPYTF. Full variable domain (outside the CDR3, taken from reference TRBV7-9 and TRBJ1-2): DTGVSQNPRHKITKRGQNVTFRCDPISEHNRLYWYRQTLGQGPEFLTYFQNEAQLEKSRLLSDRFSAERPKGSFSTLEIQRTEQGDSAMYLCASSLGQTPYTFGSGTRLTVV.

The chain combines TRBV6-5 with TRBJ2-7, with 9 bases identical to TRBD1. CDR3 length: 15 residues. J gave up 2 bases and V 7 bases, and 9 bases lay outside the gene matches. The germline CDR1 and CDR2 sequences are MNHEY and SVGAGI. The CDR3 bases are TGTGCCAGCAAATCCGGGACAGGGTCCGCCTACGAGCAGTACTTC. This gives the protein CASKSGTGSAYEQYF.

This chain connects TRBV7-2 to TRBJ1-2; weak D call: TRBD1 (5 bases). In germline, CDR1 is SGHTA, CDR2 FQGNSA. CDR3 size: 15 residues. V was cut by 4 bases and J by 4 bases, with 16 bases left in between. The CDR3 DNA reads TGTGCCAGCAGCTCCCCGGGGGGTGTAGTCTATGGCTACACCTTC. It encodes CASSSPGGVVYGYTF.

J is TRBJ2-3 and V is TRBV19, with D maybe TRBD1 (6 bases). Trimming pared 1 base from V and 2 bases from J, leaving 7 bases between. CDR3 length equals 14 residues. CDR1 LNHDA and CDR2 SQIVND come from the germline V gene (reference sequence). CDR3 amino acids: CASSIGGPTDTQYF. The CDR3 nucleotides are TGTGCCAGTAGTATAGGGGGGCCCACAGATACGCAGTATTTT.

CDR3 in amino acids: CASSPTGQGDSYEQYF. CDR3 sequence (DNA): TGCGCCAGCAGCCCAACGGGACAGGGTGATTCCTACGAGCAGTACTTC. The rearrangement uses TRBV5-1 and TRBJ2-7, with 9 bases fitting TRBD1. Trimming at V came to 4 bases and at J to 1 base, leaving 9 bases not matched to a gene. Per the germline V gene, CDR1 is SGHRS and CDR2 is YFSETQ. This CDR3 comprises 16 residues.

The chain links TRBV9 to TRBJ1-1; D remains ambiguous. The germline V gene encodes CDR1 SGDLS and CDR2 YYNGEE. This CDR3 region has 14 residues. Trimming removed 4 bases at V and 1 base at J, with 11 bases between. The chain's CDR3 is CASSRGSENTEAFF. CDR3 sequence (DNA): TGTGCCAGCAGCCGCGGGAGCGAGAACACTGAAGCTTTCTTT.

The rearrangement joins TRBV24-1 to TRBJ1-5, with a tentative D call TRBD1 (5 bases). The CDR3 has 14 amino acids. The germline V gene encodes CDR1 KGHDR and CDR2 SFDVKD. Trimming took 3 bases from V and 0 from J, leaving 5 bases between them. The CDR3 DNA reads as TGTGCCACCAGTGATACAGGTAGCAATCAGCCCCAGCATTTT. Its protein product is CATSDTGSNQPQHF.

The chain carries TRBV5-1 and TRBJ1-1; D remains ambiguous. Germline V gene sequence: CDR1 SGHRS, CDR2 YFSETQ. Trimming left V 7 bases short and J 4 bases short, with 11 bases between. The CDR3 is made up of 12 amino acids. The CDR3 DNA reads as TGCGCCAGCCGAGGCGAGGGCACTGAAGCTTTCTTT. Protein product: CASRGEGTEAFF. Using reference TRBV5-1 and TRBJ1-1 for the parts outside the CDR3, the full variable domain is KAGVTQTPRYLIKTRGQQVTLSCSPISGHRSVSWYQQTPGQGLQFLFEYFSETQRNKGNFPGRFSGRQFSNSRSEMNVSTLELGDSALYLCASRGEGTEAFFGQGTRLTVV.

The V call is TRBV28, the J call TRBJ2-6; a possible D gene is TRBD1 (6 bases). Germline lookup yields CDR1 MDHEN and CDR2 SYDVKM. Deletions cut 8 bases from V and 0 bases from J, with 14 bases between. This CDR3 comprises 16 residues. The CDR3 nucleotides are TGTGCCAGCGGGGGCTGGCGGAGCTCTGGGGCCAACGTCCTGACTTTC. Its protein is CASGGWRSSGANVLTF.

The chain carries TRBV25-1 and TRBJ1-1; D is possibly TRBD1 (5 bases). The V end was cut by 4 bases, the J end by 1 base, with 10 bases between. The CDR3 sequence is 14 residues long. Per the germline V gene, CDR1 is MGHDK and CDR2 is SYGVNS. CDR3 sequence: CASSVNRRNTEAFF. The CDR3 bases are TGTGCCAGCAGTGTAAACAGGAGGAACACTGAAGCTTTCTTT.